Here is one T cell receptor (beta chain) with its context. The authors' processing: Reference gene primers were amplified, and this amplification served to estimate nucleated cell counts. Clones were sequenced by immunoSEQ multiplex PCR, and TCRdb holds only the in-frame ones, with some missing. V and J calls and clone size come straight from that table; D and trimming were deduced from the DNA. The sample includes about 100,000 clones, about 90% of them seen just once. The sample comes from a study of blood T cell repertoires in COVID-19. Across the whole study: Samples came from the United States, Italy and Spain, spanning acute and convalescent COVID-19. In each case, the material was cDNA or gDNA derived from T cells, B-cell-depleted T cells, or PBMCs.

This CDR3 region has 15 residues. The V gene's germline CDR1 is SNHLY and CDR2 FYNNEI. Trimming shortened V by 6 bases and J by 0 bases, and 14 bases separated the two germline ends. Specimen: peripheral blood. The chain joins TRBV2 to TRBJ1-2; tentative D call: TRBD1 (5 bases). The clonotype originates from a man aged 25 to 40 in a cohort sampled during active COVID-19. The CDR3 coding sequence is TGTGCCAGCAGGATGAGTACAGGACCTAACTATGGCTACACCTTC. Translating gives CASRMSTGPNYGYTF.